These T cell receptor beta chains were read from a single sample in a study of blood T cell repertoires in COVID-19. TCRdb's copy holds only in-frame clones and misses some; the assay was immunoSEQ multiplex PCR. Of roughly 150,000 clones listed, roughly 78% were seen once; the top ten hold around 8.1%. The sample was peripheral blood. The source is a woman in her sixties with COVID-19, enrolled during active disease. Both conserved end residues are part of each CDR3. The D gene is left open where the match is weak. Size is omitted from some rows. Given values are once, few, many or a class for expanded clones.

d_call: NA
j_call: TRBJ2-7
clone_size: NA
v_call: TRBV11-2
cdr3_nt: TGTGCCAGCAGCTTGTTCCAGCGGGTACCCGAGCAGTACTTC
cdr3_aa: CASSLFQRVPEQYF

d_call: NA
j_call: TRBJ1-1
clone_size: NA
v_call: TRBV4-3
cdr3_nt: TGCGCCAGCAGCCAAGGACAGGAGAACACTGAAGCTTTCTTT
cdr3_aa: CASSQGQENTEAFF

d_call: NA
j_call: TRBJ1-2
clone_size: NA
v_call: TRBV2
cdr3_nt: TGTGCCAGCAGATTTCGGGGGACGTATGGCTACACCTTC
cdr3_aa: CASRFRGTYGYTF

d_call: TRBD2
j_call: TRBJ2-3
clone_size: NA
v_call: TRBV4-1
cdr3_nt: TGCGCCAGCAGTGATTCTAGCGGGGGGGCTAGCACAGATACGCAGTATTTT
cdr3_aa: CASSDSSGGASTDTQYF

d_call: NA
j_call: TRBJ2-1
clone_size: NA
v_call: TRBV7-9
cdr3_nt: TGTGCCAGCAATCCAGGGTGGAGCTCCTACAATGAGCAGTTCTTC
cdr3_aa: CASNPGWSSYNEQFF

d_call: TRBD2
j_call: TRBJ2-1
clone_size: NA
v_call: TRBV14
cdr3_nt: TGTGCCAGCAGCCCGCATCGGCTAGCGGGAGGCCAGCATGAGCAGTTCTTC
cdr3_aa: CASSPHRLAGGQHEQFF

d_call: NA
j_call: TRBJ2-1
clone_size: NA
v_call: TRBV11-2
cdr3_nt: TGTGCCAGCAGCTTACAGAGGGCCGGACATGAGCAGTTCTTC
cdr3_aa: CASSLQRAGHEQFF

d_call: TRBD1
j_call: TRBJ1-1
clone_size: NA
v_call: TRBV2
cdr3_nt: TGTGCCAGCAGAATAGACAGGGGGGGCACTGAAGCTTTCTTT
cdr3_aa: CASRIDRGGTEAFF

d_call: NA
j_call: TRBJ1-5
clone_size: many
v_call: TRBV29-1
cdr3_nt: TGCAGCGTTACCGCGGGGGGAGATCAGCCCCAGCATTTT
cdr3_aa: CSVTAGGDQPQHF

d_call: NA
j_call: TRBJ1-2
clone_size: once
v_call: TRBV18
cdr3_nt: TGTGCCAGCTCACCACTACAGGGCGGAGGCTACACCTTC
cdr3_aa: CASSPLQGGGYTF

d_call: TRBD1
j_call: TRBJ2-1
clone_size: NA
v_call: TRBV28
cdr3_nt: TGTGCCAGCAGTTACTACAGGGGGCGCACCTACAATGAGCAGTTCTTC
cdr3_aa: CASSYYRGRTYNEQFF

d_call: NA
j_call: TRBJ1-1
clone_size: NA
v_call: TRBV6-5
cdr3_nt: TGTGCCAGCAGTTACTCGAAGCAGGGGATATGGACTGAAGCTTTCTTT
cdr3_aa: CASSYSKQGIWTEAFF

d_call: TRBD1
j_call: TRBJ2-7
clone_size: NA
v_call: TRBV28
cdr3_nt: TGTGCCAGCAGTCCATCGACAGGGGTCCCCGACGAGCAGTACTTC
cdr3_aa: CASSPSTGVPDEQYF

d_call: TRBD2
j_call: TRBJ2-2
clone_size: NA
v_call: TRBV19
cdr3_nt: TGTGCCAGTAGTACCCCTACCCTGACTAGCCCCGGGGAGCTGTTTTTT
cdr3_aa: CASSTPTLTSPGELFF

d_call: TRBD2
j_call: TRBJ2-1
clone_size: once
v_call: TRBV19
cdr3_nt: TGTGCCAGTAGTATAGATCACGGCGGGAGCAATGAGCAGTTCTTC
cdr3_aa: CASSIDHGGSNEQFF

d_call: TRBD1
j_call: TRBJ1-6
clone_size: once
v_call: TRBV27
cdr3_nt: TGTGCCAGCAGTTCTGTCGTTAAGGACAGGGGGCTTAATTCACCCCTCCACTTT
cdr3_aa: CASSSVVKDRGLNSPLHF

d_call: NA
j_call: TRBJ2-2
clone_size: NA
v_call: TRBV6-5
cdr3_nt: TGTGCCAGCACCCTGACTCCGGCCGGGGAGCTGTTTTTT
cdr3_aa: CASTLTPAGELFF

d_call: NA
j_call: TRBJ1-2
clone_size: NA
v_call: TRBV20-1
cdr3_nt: TGCAGTGCTATTGAGCCGACAGGTTATGGCTACACCTTC
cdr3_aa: CSAIEPTGYGYTF

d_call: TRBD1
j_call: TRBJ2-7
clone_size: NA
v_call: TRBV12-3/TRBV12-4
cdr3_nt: TGTGCCAGCAGTTTCAGGGGGTACGAGCAGTACTTC
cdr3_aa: CASSFRGYEQYF

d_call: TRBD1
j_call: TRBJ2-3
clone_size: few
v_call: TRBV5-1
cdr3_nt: TGCGCCAGCAGCCAGATCTCAGGACAGGCCCCAGGAGGAGATACGCAGTATTTT
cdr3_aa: CASSQISGQAPGGDTQYF

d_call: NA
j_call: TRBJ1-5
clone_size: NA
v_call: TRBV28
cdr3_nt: TGTGCCAGCAGTCAAGGGCGGGGGGCAAGTAGCAATCAGCCCCAGCATTTT
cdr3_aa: CASSQGRGASSNQPQHF

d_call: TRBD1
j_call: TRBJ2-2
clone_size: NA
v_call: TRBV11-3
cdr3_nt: TGTGCCAGCAGCTTAGGAAGGACAGGGGCCGGGGAGCTGTTTTTT
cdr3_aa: CASSLGRTGAGELFF

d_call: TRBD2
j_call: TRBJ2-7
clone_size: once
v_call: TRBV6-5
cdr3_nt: TGTGCCAGCAGTTACTCAGCGGGAGCGTCCTCCGAGCAGTACTTC
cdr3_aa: CASSYSAGASSEQYF

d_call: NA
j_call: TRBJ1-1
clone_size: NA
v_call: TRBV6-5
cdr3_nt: TGTGCCAGCAGTAACGGGGGTAGCACTGAAGCTTTCTTT
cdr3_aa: CASSNGGSTEAFF

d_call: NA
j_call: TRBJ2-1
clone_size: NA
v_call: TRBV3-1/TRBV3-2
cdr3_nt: TGTGCCAGCAGCCATACCGGTACTGAGCAGTTCTTC
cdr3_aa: CASSHTGTEQFF

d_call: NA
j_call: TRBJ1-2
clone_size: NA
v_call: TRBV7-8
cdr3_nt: TGTGCCAGCAGCCCCACGAGTGGGGCCTATGGCTACACCTTC
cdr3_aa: CASSPTSGAYGYTF

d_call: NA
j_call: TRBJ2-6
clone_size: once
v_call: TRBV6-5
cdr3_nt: TGTGCCAGCAGAAAGGACAGCTCTGGGGCCAACGTCCTGACTTTC
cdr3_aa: CASRKDSSGANVLTF

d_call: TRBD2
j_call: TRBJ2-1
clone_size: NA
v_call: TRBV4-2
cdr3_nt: TGTGCCAGCAGCGGCGGGAGGGCAGTAAATGAGCAGTTCTTC
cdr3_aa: CASSGGRAVNEQFF

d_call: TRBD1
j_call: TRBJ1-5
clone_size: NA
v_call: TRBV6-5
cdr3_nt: TGTGCCAGCAGAAAGGACAGGGAGTCTTCTCAGCCCCAGCATTTT
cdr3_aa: CASRKDRESSQPQHF

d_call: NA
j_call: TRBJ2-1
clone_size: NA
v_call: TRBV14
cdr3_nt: TGTGCCAGCAGCCAAGGCCGGGGGGCTGAGCAGTTCTTC
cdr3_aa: CASSQGRGAEQFF

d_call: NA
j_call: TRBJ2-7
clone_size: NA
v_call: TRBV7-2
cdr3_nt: TGTGCCAGCAGCTTAGCGCCGAGGGAGCCGCGGTACGAGCAGTACTTC
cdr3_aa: CASSLAPREPRYEQYF

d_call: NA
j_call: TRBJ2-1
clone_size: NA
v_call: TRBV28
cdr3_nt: TGTGCCAGCCAACAGCCGGGATCCTCCTACAATGAGCAGTTCTTC
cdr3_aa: CASQQPGSSYNEQFF

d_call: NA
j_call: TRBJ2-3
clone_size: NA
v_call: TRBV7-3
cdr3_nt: TGTGCCAGCAGCCCGGGAAGGGGAGGTACAGATACGCAGTATTTT
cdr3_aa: CASSPGRGGTDTQYF

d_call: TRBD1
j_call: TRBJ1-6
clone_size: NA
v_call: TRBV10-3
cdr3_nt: TGTGCCATCAGCCCGGGACAGGGGGCGGGTAGGAATTCACCCCTCCACTTT
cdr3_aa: CAISPGQGAGRNSPLHF

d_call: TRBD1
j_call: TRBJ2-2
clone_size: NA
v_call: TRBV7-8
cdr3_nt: TGTGCCAGCAGCTACCTCGGGACAGATCGCACCGGGGAGCTGTTTTTT
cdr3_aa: CASSYLGTDRTGELFF

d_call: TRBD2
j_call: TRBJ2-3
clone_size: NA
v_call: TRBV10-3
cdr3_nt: TGTGCCATCAGTGAGGCCGTCGGGGGGGGCGAGGGCACAGATACGCAGTATTTT
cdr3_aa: CAISEAVGGGEGTDTQYF

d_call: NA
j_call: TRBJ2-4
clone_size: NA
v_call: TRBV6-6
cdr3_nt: TGTGCCAGCAGTTACTCTTGGCGGGATGCCAAAAACATTCAGTACTTC
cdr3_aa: CASSYSWRDAKNIQYF

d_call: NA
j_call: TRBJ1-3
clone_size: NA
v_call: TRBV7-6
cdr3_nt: TGTGCCAGCAGCTTAGGCCCGGGTGCTGGAAACACCATATATTTT
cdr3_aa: CASSLGPGAGNTIYF

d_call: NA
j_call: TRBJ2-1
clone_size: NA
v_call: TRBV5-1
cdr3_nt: TGCGCCAGCAGCCCGGAGATAGCCAACAATGAGCAGTTCTTC
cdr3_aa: CASSPEIANNEQFF

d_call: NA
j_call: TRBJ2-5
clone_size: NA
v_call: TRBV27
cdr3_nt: TGTGCCAGCAGTTTGACTAGAATACAAGAGACCCAGTACTTC
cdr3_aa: CASSLTRIQETQYF

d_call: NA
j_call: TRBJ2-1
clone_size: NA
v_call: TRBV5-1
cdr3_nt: TGCGCCAGCAGCTTGGAACTAGCCCACAATGAGCAGTTCTTC
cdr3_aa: CASSLELAHNEQFF

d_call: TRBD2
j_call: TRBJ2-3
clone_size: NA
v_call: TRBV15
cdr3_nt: TGTGCCACCAGCATACCGATTAGCGGGGGCCCAGATACGCAGTATTTT
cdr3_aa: CATSIPISGGPDTQYF

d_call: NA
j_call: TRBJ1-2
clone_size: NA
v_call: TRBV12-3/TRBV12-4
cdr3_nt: TGTGCCAGCAGTTCACAGGGCTACTATGGCTACACCTTC
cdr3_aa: CASSSQGYYGYTF

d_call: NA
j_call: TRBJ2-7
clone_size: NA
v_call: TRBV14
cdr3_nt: TGTGCCAGCAGCCAAGCCCCCACAGCATCCTACGAGCAGTACTTC
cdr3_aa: CASSQAPTASYEQYF

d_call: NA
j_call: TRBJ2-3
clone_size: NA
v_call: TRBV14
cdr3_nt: TGTGCCAGCACGAGGGGGGGACTAAGCACAGATACGCAGTATTTT
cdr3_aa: CASTRGGLSTDTQYF

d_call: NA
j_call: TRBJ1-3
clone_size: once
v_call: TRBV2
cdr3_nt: TGTGCCAGCAGTGAAGTCAGGGGAGTTTCTGGAAACACCATATATTTT
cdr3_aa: CASSEVRGVSGNTIYF

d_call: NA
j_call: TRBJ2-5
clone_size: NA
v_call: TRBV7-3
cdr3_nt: TGTGCCAGCAGCCCGCAAGACAGGTCCGCCGGAGAGACCCAGTACTTC
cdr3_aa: CASSPQDRSAGETQYF

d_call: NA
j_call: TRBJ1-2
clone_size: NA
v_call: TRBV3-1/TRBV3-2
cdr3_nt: TGTGCCAGCAGCCATGGAGGGAGGGGGAACTATGGCTACACCTTC
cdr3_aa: CASSHGGRGNYGYTF

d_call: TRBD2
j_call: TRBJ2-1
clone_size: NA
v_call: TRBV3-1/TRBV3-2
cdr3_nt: TGTGCCAGCAGCTACGGACTAGCGGGGAGCAATGAGCAGTTCTTC
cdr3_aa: CASSYGLAGSNEQFF

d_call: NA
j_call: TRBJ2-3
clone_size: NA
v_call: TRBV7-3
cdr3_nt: TGTGCCAGCAGCCTTCTCCTTCAGGATACGCAGTATTTT
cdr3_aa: CASSLLLQDTQYF

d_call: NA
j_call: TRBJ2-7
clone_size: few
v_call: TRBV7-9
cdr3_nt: TGTGCCAGCAGCTTCGGTGGGGCTGGTGGGGTAATTGGGCAGTACTTC
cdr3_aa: CASSFGGAGGVIGQYF

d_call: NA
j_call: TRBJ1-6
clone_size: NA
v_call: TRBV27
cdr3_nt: TGTGCCAGCAGTTTAGTGGGGAGTTATAATTCACCCCTCCACTTT
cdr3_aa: CASSLVGSYNSPLHF

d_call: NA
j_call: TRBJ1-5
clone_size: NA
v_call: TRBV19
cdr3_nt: TGTGCCAGTAGTATAGGTCAGGGGACCAATCAGCCCCAGCATTTT
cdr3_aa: CASSIGQGTNQPQHF

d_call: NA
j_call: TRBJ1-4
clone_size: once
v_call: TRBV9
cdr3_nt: TGTGCCAGCAGCGTAGGAAAAGCGACTAATGAAAAACTGTTTTTT
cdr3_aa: CASSVGKATNEKLFF